The source of this T cell receptor beta chain is a study of beta chain features in type 1 diabetes. Findings and caveats of the study: Among all four CD4+ subsets, Type 1 diabetes patients had TCRB CDR3s that were moderately but significantly shorter.

Sequencing targeted expressed TCRB transcripts, as all isolated RNA had been reverse transcribed. TCRdb keeps only in-frame clones here, not all; method: immunoSEQ multiplex PCR. The sample records about 250,000 clones, approximately 10% being singletons. CDR1 is SEHNR, CDR2 FQNEAQ, per germline (reference sequence). The CDR3 is 14 amino acids. V was trimmed by 5 bases and J by 0 bases, leaving 10 bases between them. With regard to this clone: Its antigen is as yet unknown.

This rearrangement joins TRBV7-9 to TRBJ2-5; D is perhaps TRBD1 (5 bases). The TCR originated in a man aged 25 to 40 with type 1 diabetes. The sample comprised naive CD4+ T cells from blood. The CDR3 loop is CASSIKGYQETQYF. DNA for the CDR3: TGTGCCAGCAGCATCAAGGGGTACCAAGAGACCCAGTACTTC. Using reference TRBV7-9 and TRBJ2-5 for the parts outside the CDR3, the full variable domain is DTGVSQNPRHKITKRGQNVTFRCDPISEHNRLYWYRQTLGQGPEFLTYFQNEAQLEKSRLLSDRFSAERPKGSFSTLEIQRTEQGDSAMYLCASSIKGYQETQYFGPGTRLLVL.